This T cell receptor beta chain was recovered during a study of T-cell reconstitution after alpha-beta-depleted transplantation in children. Germline-derived CDR1 and CDR2 are DFQATT and SNEGSKA (reference sequence). CDR3 size: 12 residues. The junction had 2 bases not matched to a gene; V was cut back by 3 bases and J by 10 bases. The library targeted TCRbeta and was prepared with unique molecular identifiers. TCRdb ran MiXCR on the PCR reads and lists one entry per CDR3 protein. Of roughly 350,000 distinct CDR3 sequences in the sample, about a tenth were seen once. Sequencing was performed on PBMCs from the stem cell graft donor, taken from the stem cell graft. This rearrangement joins TRBV20-1 to TRBJ1-4; 10 bases are shared with TRBD1. The clonotype comes from a human donor who donated a stem cell graft to a child with acute lymphoblastic leukemia. In DNA, the CDR3 is TGCAGTGCTAGGGGGGACAGGGGAAAACTGTTTTTT. As protein: CSARGDRGKLFF.